Below are 20 T cell receptor beta chains sequenced from a single sample in a study of beta chain features in type 1 diabetes. Isolated RNA was reverse transcribed in full, so expressed TCRB transcripts were sequenced. The data were produced by immunoSEQ multiplex PCR, yet TCRdb's version contains in-frame clones alone and is incomplete. The table includes 120,000 to 150,000 clones, 48% detected once. Source material: Tregs from blood. The receptors here all came from a man aged 18 to 30 in good health.

V and J are TRBV4-2 and TRBJ2-1, with TRBD2 matching over 9 bases. Unmatched junction bases numbered 8, after V lost 1 base and J lost 7 bases. The CDR3 is 16 residues long. CDR1 and CDR2 (germline): LGHNA, YNFKEQ. CDR3: CASSQATGTSNNEQFF. In nucleotides, the CDR3 is TGTGCCAGCAGCCAAGCAACCGGGACTAGCAATAATGAGCAGTTCTTC.

This clone was observed a handful of times. This chain links TRBV6-5 with TRBJ2-5, with D perhaps TRBD1 (6 bases). Between the trimmed V and J ends, which lost 6 bases and 6 bases, there was a span of 20 bases. Germline V CDR1 and CDR2: MNHEY, SVGAGI. This CDR3 region has 15 residues. The DNA of the CDR3 is TGTGCCAGCAGCGACCGATCTCGGCAGGGGCAGACCCAGTACTTC. Translated: CASSDRSRQGQTQYF.

The rearrangement uses TRBV6-5 and TRBJ1-1; weak D call: TRBD1 (6 bases). Trimming pared 6 bases from V and 4 bases from J, leaving 12 bases between. Germline lookup yields CDR1 MNHEY and CDR2 SVGAGI. CDR3 length equals 13 residues. The CDR3 sequence is CASRGRGFTEAFF. CDR3 bases: TGTGCCAGCAGAGGCAGGGGTTTCACTGAAGCTTTCTTT.

The chain recombines TRBV29-1 with TRBJ1-4; D remains unclear. The CDR3 length is 16 residues. The V end lost 6 bases, the J end lost 2 bases, and 19 bases lay between the germline ends. Germline V gene lookup returns CDR1 SQVTM and CDR2 ANQGSEA. The CDR3 reads CSVIPLSAVTNEKLFF. CDR3 DNA sequence: TGCAGCGTCATCCCCCTTTCCGCAGTTACTAATGAAAAACTGTTTTTT.

This clone came up once. The chain employs TRBV9 and TRBJ1-1; 8 positions match TRBD1. V lost 6 bases and J lost 1; bases outside the gene matches: 2. This CDR3 has 13 residues. In germline, CDR1 is SGDLS, CDR2 YYNGEE. CDR3 region: CASKGQGNTEAFF. The CDR3 nucleotides are TGTGCCAGCAAAGGACAGGGGAACACTGAAGCTTTCTTT.

The chain employs TRBV11-2 and TRBJ2-2; 12 nucleotides align to TRBD2. Per the germline V gene, CDR1 is SGHAT and CDR2 is FQNNGV. The junction had 10 bases not matched to a gene; V was cut back by 3 bases and J by 5 bases. The CDR3 totals 18 residues. The CDR3 DNA is TGTGCCAGCAGCTTCCTAAGACTAGCGGGAGTTAGGACCGGGGAGCTGTTTTTT. Translated, it gives CASSFLRLAGVRTGELFF.

The V and J genes are TRBV14 and TRBJ2-7, with TRBD2 matching 11 bases. The J segment lost 2 bases and the V segment lost 3 bases, leaving 6 bases of the junction unmatched. This CDR3 is built from 16 residues. CDR1 is SGHDN, CDR2 FVKESK, per germline. CDR3 protein: CASSQASGRRPYEQYF. The DNA for the CDR3 is TGTGCCAGCAGCCAGGCTAGCGGGAGGAGGCCCTACGAGCAGTACTTC.

The chain employs TRBV7-8 and TRBJ2-3; TRBD2 matches 7 bases. J was trimmed by 2 bases and V by 3 bases; bases with no gene match: 5. The CDR3 is made up of 15 amino acids. Germline values: CDR1 SGHVS, CDR2 FQNEAQ. CDR3 amino acids: CASSFAGALTDTQYF. Here the CDR3 DNA reads TGTGCCAGCAGCTTCGCGGGAGCGCTCACAGATACGCAGTATTTT.

The V call is TRBV19, the J call TRBJ1-2; unclear D gene. V was cut by 5 bases and J by 4 bases, with 11 bases left in between. Germline-derived CDR1 and CDR2 are LNHDA and SQIVND (reference sequence). This CDR3 contains 13 residues. The CDR3: CASSPPHFYGYTF. As DNA, the CDR3 is TGTGCCAGTAGTCCGCCGCACTTCTATGGCTACACCTTC.

This clone has just a few counts. The gene calls are TRBV5-4 and TRBJ2-2; 9 bases are shared with TRBD1. The CDR3 covers 16 residues. V trimming: 2 bases; J trimming: 6 bases; junction bases outside the gene matches: 8. The germline V gene has CDR1 SGHNT and CDR2 YYREEE (reference sequence). CDR3: CASSFFGQGFAGELFF. The DNA for the CDR3 is TGTGCCAGCAGCTTTTTCGGACAGGGGTTTGCCGGGGAGCTGTTTTTT.

The rearrangement links TRBV19 to TRBJ2-2, with TRBD2 matching 8 bases. The CDR3 is made up of 18 amino acids. The V segment lost 7 bases and the J segment 6 bases; nucleotides outside the gene matches: 19. Germline CDR1 reads LNHDA; CDR2 reads SQIVND (reference sequence). The CDR3 loop reads CASTPRKREINSAGELFF. The CDR3 DNA reads as TGTGCCAGTACACCCCGGAAGCGGGAGATAAATTCCGCCGGGGAGCTGTTTTTT.

The genes are TRBV10-3 and TRBJ2-1; 7 bases match TRBD1. Germline V gives CDR1 ENHRY, CDR2 SYGVKD. The CDR3 totals 16 residues. V was clipped by 0 bases and J by 4 bases; unmatched bases: 6. CDR3 region: CAISESKGAWYNEQFF. CDR3 in DNA: TGTGCCATCAGTGAGTCAAAGGGGGCTTGGTACAATGAGCAGTTCTTC.

In its sample, this clone was seen a few times. CDR3 DNA: TGCAGCGTTAGACGGGACAGGTCCTACGAGCAGTACTTC. Residues: CSVRRDRSYEQYF. V is TRBV29-1 and J is TRBJ2-7; the match to TRBD1 covers 8 bases. V shed 5 bases, J shed 1 base, and the junction held 4 bases outside the gene matches. Germline values: CDR1 SQVTM, CDR2 ANQGSEA. The CDR3 totals 13 residues.

This chain joins TRBV29-1 and TRBJ2-7; 10 positions match TRBD1. Germline CDR1 SQVTM, CDR2 ANQGSEA. CDR3 length equals 13 residues. V was clipped by 6 bases and J by 4 bases; unmatched bases: 6. The CDR3 here is CSVTGQGLYEQYF. For the CDR3, the DNA is TGCAGCGTCACGGGACAGGGGCTTTACGAGCAGTACTTC.

The chain uses TRBV30 and TRBJ2-5; 7 bases are a match to TRBD1. This CDR3 contains 14 residues. Trimming removed 3 bases from V and 5 bases from J; junction bases left unmatched: 9. Germline V gene data show CDR1 as GTSNPN and CDR2 as SVGIG (reference sequence). The chain's CDR3 is CAWSPTGLVETQYF. CDR3 nucleotides: TGTGCCTGGAGCCCGACAGGGCTTGTGGAGACCCAGTACTTC.

The V call is TRBV7-9, the J call TRBJ1-5, with D maybe TRBD1 (6 bases). Germline V gives CDR1 SEHNR, CDR2 FQNEAQ (reference sequence). The CDR3 spans 15 residues. Trimming pared 1 base from V and 3 bases from J, leaving 10 bases between. The CDR3 sequence: CASSLGGGTNQPQHF. Written as DNA, the CDR3 is TGTGCCAGCAGCTTAGGAGGGGGAACCAATCAGCCCCAGCATTTT.

The chain recombines TRBV20-1 with TRBJ1-2; unclear D gene. The germline CDR1 and CDR2 sequences are DFQATT and SNEGSKA (reference sequence). The CDR3 runs 10 residues. Trimming shortened V by 5 bases and J by 7 bases, and 8 bases separated the two germline ends. The CDR3 region is CSAWEFGYTF. DNA of the CDR3: TGCAGTGCTTGGGAGTTTGGCTACACCTTC.

This chain uses TRBV25-1 with TRBJ2-7; a weak D match, TRBD2 (5 bases). Trimming left V 7 bases short and J 8 bases short, with 15 bases between. Germline CDR1 MGHDK, CDR2 SYGVNS. The CDR3 extends over 12 amino acids. The CDR3 reads CASTAGDWKQYF. For the CDR3, the DNA is TGTGCCAGCACCGCCGGGGATTGGAAGCAGTACTTC.

This clone appeared a few times. The gene calls are TRBV7-8 and TRBJ1-5, with TRBD1 matching over 8 bases. In germline, CDR1 is SGHVS, CDR2 FQNEAQ. Trimming cost V 5 bases and J 4 bases; bases outside gene matches: 4. CDR3 length: 14 residues. CDR3 protein: CASSPQGGNQPQHF. As DNA, the CDR3 is TGTGCCAGCAGCCCACAGGGGGGGAATCAGCCCCAGCATTTT.

J is TRBJ2-1 and V is TRBV6-6; TRBD2 agrees at 8 bases. V shed 1 base, J shed 5 bases, and the junction held 4 bases outside the gene matches. Germline V gene lookup returns CDR1 MNHNY and CDR2 SVGAGI (reference sequence). There are 15 residues in the CDR3. The CDR3 sequence: CASSYWLAGHNEQFF. CDR3 DNA: TGTGCCAGCAGTTACTGGCTAGCGGGCCACAATGAGCAGTTCTTC.